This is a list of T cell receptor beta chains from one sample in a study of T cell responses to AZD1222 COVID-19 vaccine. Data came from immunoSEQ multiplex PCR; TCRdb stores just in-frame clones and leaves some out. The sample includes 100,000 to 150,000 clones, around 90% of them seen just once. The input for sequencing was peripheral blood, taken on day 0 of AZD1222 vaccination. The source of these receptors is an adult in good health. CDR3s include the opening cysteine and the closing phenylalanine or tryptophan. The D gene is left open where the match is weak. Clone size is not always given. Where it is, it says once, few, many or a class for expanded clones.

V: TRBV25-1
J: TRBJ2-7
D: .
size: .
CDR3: CASKNIYEQYF
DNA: TGTGCCAGCAAAAACATATACGAGCAGTACTTC

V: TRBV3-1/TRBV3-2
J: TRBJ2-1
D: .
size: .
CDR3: CASRADRYNEQFF
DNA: TGTGCCAGCCGAGCGGACCGCTACAATGAGCAGTTCTTC

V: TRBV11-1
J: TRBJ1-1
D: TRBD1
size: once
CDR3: CASSPWTGNTEAFF
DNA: TGTGCCAGCAGCCCCTGGACAGGGAACACTGAAGCTTTCTTT

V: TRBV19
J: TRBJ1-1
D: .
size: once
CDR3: CASSKEGFRVAMNTEAFF
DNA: TGTGCCAGTAGCAAGGAAGGCTTTAGGGTTGCGATGAACACTGAAGCTTTCTTT

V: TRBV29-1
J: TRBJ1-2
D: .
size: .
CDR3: CSVGGGSLYGYTF
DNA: TGCAGCGTTGGAGGGGGTTCCCTCTATGGCTACACCTTC

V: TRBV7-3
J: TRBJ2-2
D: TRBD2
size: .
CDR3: CASSLSPGGSAGELFF
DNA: TGTGCCAGCAGCTTATCTCCGGGAGGGTCGGCCGGGGAGCTGTTTTTT

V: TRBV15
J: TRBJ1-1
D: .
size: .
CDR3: CATSRDRQGGTEAFF
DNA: TGTGCCACCAGCAGAGATCGGCAGGGAGGCACTGAAGCTTTCTTT

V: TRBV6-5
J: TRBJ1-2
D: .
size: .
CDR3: CASSLAGTLNYGYTF
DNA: TGTGCCAGCAGTTTAGCCGGGACACTTAACTATGGCTACACCTTC

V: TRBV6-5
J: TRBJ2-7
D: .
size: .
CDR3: CASSYSGRRASYEQYF
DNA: TGTGCCAGCAGTTACTCCGGGCGGAGGGCCTCCTACGAGCAGTACTTC

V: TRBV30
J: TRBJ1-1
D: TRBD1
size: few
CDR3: CAWSVDRGSAFF
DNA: TGTGCCTGGAGTGTAGACAGGGGTAGTGCTTTCTTT

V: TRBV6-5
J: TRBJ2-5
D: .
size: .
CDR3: CASSLGATETQYF
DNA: TGTGCCAGCAGTTTGGGGGCCACGGAGACCCAGTACTTC

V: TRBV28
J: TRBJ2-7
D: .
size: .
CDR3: CASSALAAATTYEQYF
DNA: TGTGCCAGCAGTGCCCTAGCAGCCGCGACGACCTACGAGCAGTACTTC